The entry that follows covers one T cell receptor (beta chain) sequence. The record originates from a study of neoadjuvant anti-PD-1 for oral cavity cancer. Turning to the study itself: Nivolumab at 3 mg/kg was mostly given biweekly, three to four doses, pre-surgery.

PBMC libraries mostly used about 500 ng of input genomic DNA, with six replicates per sample. Libraries were prepared by immunoSEQ multiplex PCR; TCRdb keeps only in-frame clonotypes and omits some of them. The sample holds approximately 9,500 clones; around 70% are singletons and the top ten take 4% to 4.5%. Time point defined: after neoadjuvant nivolumab, at surgical resection. Patients were newly diagnosed with stage II-IVA oral cavity squamous cell carcinoma without prior systemic or radiation treatment. Sequenced here: PBMCs, sampled after nivolumab (anti-PD-1) treatment. The sequence derives from a person aged 35-80 years with oral cavity squamous cell carcinoma.

CDR3 region: CASSDAGTSVKQFF. DNA for the CDR3: TGTGCCAGCAGTGACGCCGGGACTAGCGTAAAGCAGTTCTTC. J is TRBJ2-1 and V is TRBV25-1, with 10 positions matching TRBD2. CDR3 length: 14 amino acids. The junction had 7 bases not matched to a gene; V was cut back by 3 bases and J by 11 bases. Germline loops: CDR1 MGHDK, CDR2 SYGVNS. Looking up the rest from reference TRBV25-1 and TRBJ2-1 gives the full variable domain: EADIYQTPRYLVIGTGKKITLECSQTMGHDKMYWYQQDPGMELHLIHYSYGVNSTEKGDLSSESTVSRIRTEHFPLTLESARPSHTSQYLCASSDAGTSVKQFFGPGTRLTVL.